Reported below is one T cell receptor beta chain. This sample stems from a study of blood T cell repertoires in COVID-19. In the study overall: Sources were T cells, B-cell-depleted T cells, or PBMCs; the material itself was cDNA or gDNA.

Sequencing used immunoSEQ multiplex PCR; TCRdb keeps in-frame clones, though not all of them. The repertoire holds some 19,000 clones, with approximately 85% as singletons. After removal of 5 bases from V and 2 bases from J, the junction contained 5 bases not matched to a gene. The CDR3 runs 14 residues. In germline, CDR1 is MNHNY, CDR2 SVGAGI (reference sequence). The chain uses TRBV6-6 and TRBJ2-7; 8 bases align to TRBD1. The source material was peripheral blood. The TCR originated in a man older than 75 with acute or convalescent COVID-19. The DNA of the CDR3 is TGTGCCAGCAGTCGAACAGGGGGGACCTACGAGCAGTACTTC. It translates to CASSRTGGTYEQYF.